The rows below give T cell receptor beta chains drawn from one sample of a study of regulatory T cells in long-lasting Graves disease. In TCRdb, the multiplex PCR reads were re-called with MiXCR into one record per CDR3 protein. The table shows 400,000 to 500,000 distinct CDR3 sequences, with approximately 16% occurring only once. These data are also associated with another study on T cells in Graves' hyperthyroidism and ophthalmopathy.

Sample: peripheral blood mononuclear cells (PBMCs), taken at new diagnosis, from a patient treated with antithyroid drugs. The source is a woman in her late teens or twenties with Graves disease. Each CDR3 is given with its conserved first and last residue. Fields, in order: CDR3 DNA, CDR3 protein, V gene, clone size, D gene, J gene. D genes are given only for firm matches. Size is omitted from some rows. Given values are once, few, many or a class for expanded clones.

cdr3_nt: TGTGCCACCCTGGGACAGCCCTCCTACGAGCAGTACTTC
cdr3_aa: CATLGQPSYEQYF
v_call: TRBV19
clone_size: few
d_call: TRBD1
j_call: TRBJ2-7

cdr3_nt: TGCAGTGCAGATGCGGGGGGGTCGGGCAATGAGCAGTTCTTC
cdr3_aa: CSADAGGSGNEQFF
v_call: TRBV20-1
clone_size: many
d_call: TRBD2
j_call: TRBJ2-1

cdr3_nt: TGCAGTGCTAGAATCCCTAGCGGGAACTCCTACAATGAGCAGTTCTTC
cdr3_aa: CSARIPSGNSYNEQFF
v_call: TRBV20-1
clone_size: -
d_call: TRBD2
j_call: TRBJ2-1

cdr3_nt: TGTGCCAGCAGTGAGAGTTGGGACAGGGGAAGCAATCAGCCCCAGCATTTT
cdr3_aa: CASSESWDRGSNQPQHF
v_call: TRBV12-3/TRBV12-4
clone_size: -
d_call: TRBD1
j_call: TRBJ1-5

cdr3_nt: TGCAGCGTTGAAGGACGCTTGAACACTGAAGCTTTCTTT
cdr3_aa: CSVEGRLNTEAFF
v_call: TRBV29-1
clone_size: many
d_call: -
j_call: TRBJ1-1

cdr3_nt: TGTGCCACCGTCTCAGGGGGCGCGGACTATGGCTACACCTTC
cdr3_aa: CATVSGGADYGYTF
v_call: TRBV28
clone_size: many
d_call: TRBD1
j_call: TRBJ1-2

cdr3_nt: TGCAGCGTTGAAATAGCGGGAGGTATCATCTACGAGCAGTACTTC
cdr3_aa: CSVEIAGGIIYEQYF
v_call: TRBV29-1
clone_size: few
d_call: TRBD2
j_call: TRBJ2-7

cdr3_nt: TGTGCCAGCAGCTTAAAGGACGGCTACGAGCAGTACTTC
cdr3_aa: CASSLKDGYEQYF
v_call: TRBV7-3
clone_size: -
d_call: -
j_call: TRBJ2-7

cdr3_nt: TGTGCCAGCAGCCCAGGGACTTTGACCTCCTACGAGCAGTACTTC
cdr3_aa: CASSPGTLTSYEQYF
v_call: TRBV7-2
clone_size: -
d_call: -
j_call: TRBJ2-7

cdr3_nt: TGTGCCATCAGTGAGTTGGGACAGGGTATCGGCGAGCAGTACTTC
cdr3_aa: CAISELGQGIGEQYF
v_call: TRBV10-3
clone_size: many
d_call: TRBD1
j_call: TRBJ2-7

cdr3_nt: TGTGCCAGCACCATCTCCGGGCTAGCGGCCTACGAGCAGTACTTC
cdr3_aa: CASTISGLAAYEQYF
v_call: TRBV12-3/TRBV12-4
clone_size: many
d_call: TRBD2
j_call: TRBJ2-7

cdr3_nt: TGTGCCAGCAATCAGGGGTTCGACAAAAACATTCAGTACTTC
cdr3_aa: CASNQGFDKNIQYF
v_call: TRBV6-2/TRBV6-3
clone_size: -
d_call: -
j_call: TRBJ2-4

cdr3_nt: TGTGCCAGCAGCCACTCCGGGACTAGCGGGGGTGAGCAGTTCTTC
cdr3_aa: CASSHSGTSGGEQFF
v_call: TRBV3-1
clone_size: few
d_call: TRBD2
j_call: TRBJ2-1

cdr3_nt: TGTGCCAGCAGTTTAGTGGGGCCAGGCGGCTCCTACGAGCAGTACTTC
cdr3_aa: CASSLVGPGGSYEQYF
v_call: TRBV27
clone_size: few
d_call: -
j_call: TRBJ2-7

cdr3_nt: TGTGCCAGCAGCGTAGGAGTAGCGGGAGATCAAGAGACCCAGTACTTC
cdr3_aa: CASSVGVAGDQETQYF
v_call: TRBV9
clone_size: few
d_call: TRBD2
j_call: TRBJ2-5

cdr3_nt: TGTGCCAGCATAAGGGGAAACGAGCAGTACTTC
cdr3_aa: CASIRGNEQYF
v_call: TRBV27
clone_size: many
d_call: -
j_call: TRBJ2-7

cdr3_nt: TGTGCCAGCAGCCAAGGACTAGCGGGACTGTACCAAGAGACCCAGTACTTC
cdr3_aa: CASSQGLAGLYQETQYF
v_call: TRBV3-1
clone_size: few
d_call: TRBD2
j_call: TRBJ2-5

cdr3_nt: TGTGCCAGCAGCTCCCCGGGCGGACTAGCGGGAACAGATACGCAGTATTTT
cdr3_aa: CASSSPGGLAGTDTQYF
v_call: TRBV13
clone_size: many
d_call: TRBD2
j_call: TRBJ2-3

cdr3_nt: TGCGCCAGCAGCCAAGATCTGGGACCAGGTCAGCCCCAGCATTTT
cdr3_aa: CASSQDLGPGQPQHF
v_call: TRBV4-1
clone_size: few
d_call: -
j_call: TRBJ1-5

cdr3_nt: TGCGCCAGCAGCTTGAAGGAGACACCAGGTACGCAGTATTTT
cdr3_aa: CASSLKETPGTQYF
v_call: TRBV5-1
clone_size: -
d_call: -
j_call: TRBJ2-3

cdr3_nt: TGTGCCAGCAGTGAAGGTGTTGGTGGGGCTAGCAATCAGCCCCAGCATTTT
cdr3_aa: CASSEGVGGASNQPQHF
v_call: TRBV6-1
clone_size: once
d_call: -
j_call: TRBJ1-5

cdr3_nt: TGTGCCAGCAGTTCGGTAGGCACAGATACGCAGTATTTT
cdr3_aa: CASSSVGTDTQYF
v_call: TRBV28
clone_size: many
d_call: -
j_call: TRBJ2-3